This TCR beta chain was profiled in a study of T-cell memory formation after mild COVID-19. Study summary: The study found TCR clusters largely donor specific.

TCRdb reprocessed the 5' RACE reads via MiXCR and lists one record per CDR3 protein. Of 400,000 to 500,000 distinct CDR3 sequences listed, roughly 26% are singletons. From germline, CDR1 is DFQATT and CDR2 SNEGSKA (reference sequence). This CDR3 is built from 14 residues. V shed 6 bases, J shed 0 bases, and the junction held 4 bases outside the gene matches. This chain connects TRBV20-1 to TRBJ2-1; 8 bases are a match to TRBD2. The origin of this receptor is an adult woman who had mild COVID-19 (a few samples of this study predate the infection). Cell type and time point are not known. Sequencing used PBMCs or a T cell subset sorted from them (not recorded which). The CDR3 protein is CSARTSFSYNEQFF. The DNA of the CDR3 is TGCAGTGCCCGGACTAGCTTCTCCTACAATGAGCAGTTCTTC.